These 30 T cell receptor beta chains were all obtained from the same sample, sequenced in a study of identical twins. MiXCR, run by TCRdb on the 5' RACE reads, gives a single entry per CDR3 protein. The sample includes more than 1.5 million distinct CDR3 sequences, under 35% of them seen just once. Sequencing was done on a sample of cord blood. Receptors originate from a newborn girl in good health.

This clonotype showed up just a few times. The CDR3 nucleotides read TGCGCCAGCAGCTTGTCGGGACAGGTCCGGAACACTGAAGCTTTCTTT. It encodes CASSLSGQVRNTEAFF. V usage is TRBV5-1 and J usage is TRBJ1-1, with 8 bases identical to TRBD1. Losses at the gene ends were 1 base for V and 1 base for J; bases not matched to a gene: 6. The V gene's germline CDR1 is SGHRS and CDR2 YFSETQ. The CDR3 runs 16 residues.

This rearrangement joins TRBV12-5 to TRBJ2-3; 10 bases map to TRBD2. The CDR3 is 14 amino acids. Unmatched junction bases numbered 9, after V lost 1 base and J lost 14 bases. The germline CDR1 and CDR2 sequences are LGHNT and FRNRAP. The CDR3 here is CASGLGPSGSGRYF. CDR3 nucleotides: TGTGCTAGTGGTTTGGGGCCTAGCGGGAGTGGGCGGTATTTT.

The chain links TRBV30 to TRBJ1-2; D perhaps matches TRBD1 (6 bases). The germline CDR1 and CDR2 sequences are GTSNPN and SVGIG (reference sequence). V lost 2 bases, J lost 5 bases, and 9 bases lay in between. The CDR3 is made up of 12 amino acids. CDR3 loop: CAWSPGQYGYTF. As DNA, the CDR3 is TGTGCCTGGAGTCCTGGACAGTATGGCTACACCTTC. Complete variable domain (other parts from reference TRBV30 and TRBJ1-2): SQTIHQWPATLVQPVGSPLSLECTVEGTSNPNLYWYRQAAGRGLQLLFYSVGIGQISSEVPQNLSASRPQDRQFILSSKKLLLSDSGFYLCAWSPGQYGYTFGSGTRLTVV.

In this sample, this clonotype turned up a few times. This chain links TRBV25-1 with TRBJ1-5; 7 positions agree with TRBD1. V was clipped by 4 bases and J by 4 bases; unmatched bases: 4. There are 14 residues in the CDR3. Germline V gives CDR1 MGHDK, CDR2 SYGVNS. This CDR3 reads CASSGTGQNQPQHF. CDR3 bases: TGTGCCAGCAGTGGAACGGGACAGAATCAGCCCCAGCATTTT.

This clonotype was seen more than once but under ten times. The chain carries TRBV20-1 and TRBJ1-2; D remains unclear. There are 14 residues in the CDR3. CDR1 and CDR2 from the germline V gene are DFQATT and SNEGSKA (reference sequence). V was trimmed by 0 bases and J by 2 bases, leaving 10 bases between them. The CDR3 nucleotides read TGCAGTGCTAGAGATAAAGCGGACAACTATGGCTACACCTTC. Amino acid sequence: CSARDKADNYGYTF.

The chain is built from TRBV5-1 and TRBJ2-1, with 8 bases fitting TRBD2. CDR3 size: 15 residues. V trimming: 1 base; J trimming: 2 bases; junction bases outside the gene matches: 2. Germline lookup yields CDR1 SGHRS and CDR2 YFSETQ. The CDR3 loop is CASSLLLAAYNEQFF. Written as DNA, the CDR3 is TGCGCCAGCAGCTTGTTACTAGCGGCCTACAATGAGCAGTTCTTC.

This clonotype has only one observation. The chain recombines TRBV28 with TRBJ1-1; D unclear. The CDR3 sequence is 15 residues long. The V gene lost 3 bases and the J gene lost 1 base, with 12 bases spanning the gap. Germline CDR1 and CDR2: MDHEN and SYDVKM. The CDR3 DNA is TGTGCCAGCAGTTTCCTAGTAAATGAGAACACTGAAGCTTTCTTT. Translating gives CASSFLVNENTEAFF.

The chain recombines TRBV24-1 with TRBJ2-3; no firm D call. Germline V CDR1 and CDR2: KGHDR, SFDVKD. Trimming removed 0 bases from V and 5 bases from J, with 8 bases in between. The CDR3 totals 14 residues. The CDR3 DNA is TGTGCCACCAGTGATTTGGTTCGAGGAGATACGCAGTATTTT. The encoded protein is CATSDLVRGDTQYF.

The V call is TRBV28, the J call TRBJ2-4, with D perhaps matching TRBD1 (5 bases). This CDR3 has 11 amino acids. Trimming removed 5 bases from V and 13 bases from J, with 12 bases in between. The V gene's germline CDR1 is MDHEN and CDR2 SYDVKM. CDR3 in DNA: TGTGCCAGCAGTCCGCTACAGGAGCAGTACTTC. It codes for CASSPLQEQYF.

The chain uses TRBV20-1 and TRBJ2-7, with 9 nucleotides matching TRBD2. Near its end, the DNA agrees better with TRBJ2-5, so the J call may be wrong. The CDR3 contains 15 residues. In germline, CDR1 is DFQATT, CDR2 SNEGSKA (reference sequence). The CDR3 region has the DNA TGCAGTGCTAGGTGGCGGGAGGGGGTTTGGGAGACCCAGTACTTC. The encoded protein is CSARWREGVWETQYF.

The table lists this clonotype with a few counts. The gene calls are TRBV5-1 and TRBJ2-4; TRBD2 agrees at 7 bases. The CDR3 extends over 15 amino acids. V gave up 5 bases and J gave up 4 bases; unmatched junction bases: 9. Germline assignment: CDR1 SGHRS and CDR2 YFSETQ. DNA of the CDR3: TGCGCCAGCAGTTCGGTAGCGGGCGATAAAAACATTCAGTACTTC. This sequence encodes CASSSVAGDKNIQYF.

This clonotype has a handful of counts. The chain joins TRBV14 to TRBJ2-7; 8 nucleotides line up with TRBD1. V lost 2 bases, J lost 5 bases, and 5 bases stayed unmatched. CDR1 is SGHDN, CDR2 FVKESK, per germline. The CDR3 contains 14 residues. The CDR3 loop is CASSQLPGGHEQYF. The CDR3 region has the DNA TGTGCCAGCAGCCAACTTCCAGGGGGCCACGAGCAGTACTTC.

The CDR3 loop reads CASSLDPTRYGYTF. In DNA form, the CDR3 reads TGCGCCAGCAGCTTGGACCCTACTAGATATGGCTACACCTTC. V usage is TRBV5-1 and J usage is TRBJ1-2; no definite D call. CDR3 size: 14 residues. Trimming removed 0 bases at V and 5 bases at J, with 11 bases between. Germline CDR1 is SGHRS and CDR2 is YFSETQ.

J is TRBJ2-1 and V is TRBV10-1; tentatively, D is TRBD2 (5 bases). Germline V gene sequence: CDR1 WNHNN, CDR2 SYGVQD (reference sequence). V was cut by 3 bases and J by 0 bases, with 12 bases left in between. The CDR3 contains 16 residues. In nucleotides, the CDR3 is TGCGCCAGCAGTGATTCGCCTAGCATCTCCTACAATGAGCAGTTCTTC. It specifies CASSDSPSISYNEQFF.

CDR3 DNA sequence: TGTGCCAGCAGCCAAGATGTCGATAGCACAGATACGCAGTATTTT. Encoded protein: CASSQDVDSTDTQYF. The chain links TRBV3-1 to TRBJ2-3, with no clear D. V gave up 0 bases and J gave up 0 bases, with 7 bases separating them. The CDR3 loop spans 15 amino acids. Germline V CDR1 and CDR2: LGHDT, YNNKEL (reference sequence).

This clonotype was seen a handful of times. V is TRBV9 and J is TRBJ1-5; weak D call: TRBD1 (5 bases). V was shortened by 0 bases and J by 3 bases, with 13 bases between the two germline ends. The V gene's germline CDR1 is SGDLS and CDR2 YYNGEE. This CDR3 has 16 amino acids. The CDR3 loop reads CASSVGLGEINQPQHF. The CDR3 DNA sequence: TGTGCCAGCAGCGTAGGCTTGGGGGAAATCAATCAGCCCCAGCATTTT. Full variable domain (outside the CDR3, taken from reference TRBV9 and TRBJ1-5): DSGVTQTPKHLITATGQRVTLRCSPRSGDLSVYWYQQSLDQGLQFLIQYYNGEERAKGNILERFSAQQFPDLHSELNLSSLELGDSALYFCASSVGLGEINQPQHFGDGTRLSIL.

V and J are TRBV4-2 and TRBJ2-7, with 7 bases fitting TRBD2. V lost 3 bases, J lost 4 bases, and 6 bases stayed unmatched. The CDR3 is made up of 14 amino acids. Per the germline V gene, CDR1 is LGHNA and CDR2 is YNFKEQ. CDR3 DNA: TGTGCCAGCAGCCAGGGGGGGACGGAATACGAGCAGTACTTC. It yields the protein CASSQGGTEYEQYF.

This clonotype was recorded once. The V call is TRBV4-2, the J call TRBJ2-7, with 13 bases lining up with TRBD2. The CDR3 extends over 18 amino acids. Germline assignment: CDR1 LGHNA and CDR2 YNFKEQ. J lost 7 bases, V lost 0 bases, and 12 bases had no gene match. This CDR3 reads CASSQDSWGLAGSNEQYF. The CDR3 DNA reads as TGTGCCAGCAGCCAAGATAGTTGGGGACTAGCGGGATCCAATGAGCAGTACTTC.

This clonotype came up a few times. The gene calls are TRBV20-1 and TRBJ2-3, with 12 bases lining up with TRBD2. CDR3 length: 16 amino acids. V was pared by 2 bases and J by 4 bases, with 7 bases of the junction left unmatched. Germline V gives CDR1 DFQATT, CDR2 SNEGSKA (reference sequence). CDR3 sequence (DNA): TGCAGTGCTAGACCGACTAGCGGGAGTTTAGCAGATACGCAGTATTTT. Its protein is CSARPTSGSLADTQYF.

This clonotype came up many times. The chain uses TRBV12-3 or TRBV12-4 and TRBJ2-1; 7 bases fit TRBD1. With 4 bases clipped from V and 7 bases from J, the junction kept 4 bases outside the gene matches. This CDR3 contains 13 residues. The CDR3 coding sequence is TGTGCCAGCAGTTACAGGGGTGGAAATGAGCAGTTCTTC. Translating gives CASSYRGGNEQFF.

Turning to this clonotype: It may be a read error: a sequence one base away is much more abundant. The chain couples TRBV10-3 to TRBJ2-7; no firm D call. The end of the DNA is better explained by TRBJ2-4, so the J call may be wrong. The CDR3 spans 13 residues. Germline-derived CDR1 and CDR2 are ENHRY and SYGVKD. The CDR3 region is CAFSEALSNIQYF. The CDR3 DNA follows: TGTGCCTTCAGTGAGGCACTTTCAAACATTCAGTACTTC.

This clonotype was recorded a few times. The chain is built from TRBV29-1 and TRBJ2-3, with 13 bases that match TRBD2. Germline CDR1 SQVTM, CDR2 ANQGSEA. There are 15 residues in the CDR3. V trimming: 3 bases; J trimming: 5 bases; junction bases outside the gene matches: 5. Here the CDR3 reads CSVEGRLAGGDTQYF. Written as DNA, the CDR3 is TGCAGCGTTGAGGGCAGACTAGCGGGAGGAGATACGCAGTATTTT.

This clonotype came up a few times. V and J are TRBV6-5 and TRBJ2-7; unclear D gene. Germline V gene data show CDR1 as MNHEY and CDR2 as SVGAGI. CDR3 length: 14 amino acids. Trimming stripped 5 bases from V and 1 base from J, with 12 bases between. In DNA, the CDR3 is TGTGCCAGCAGTGCAGCGCGATTATCCTACGAGCAGTACTTC. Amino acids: CASSAARLSYEQYF.

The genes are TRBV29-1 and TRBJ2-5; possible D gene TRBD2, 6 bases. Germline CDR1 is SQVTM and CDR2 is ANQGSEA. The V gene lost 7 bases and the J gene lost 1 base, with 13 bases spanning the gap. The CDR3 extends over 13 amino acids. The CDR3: CSAQGLAQETQYF. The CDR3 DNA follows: TGCAGCGCCCAGGGACTGGCCCAAGAGACCCAGTACTTC.

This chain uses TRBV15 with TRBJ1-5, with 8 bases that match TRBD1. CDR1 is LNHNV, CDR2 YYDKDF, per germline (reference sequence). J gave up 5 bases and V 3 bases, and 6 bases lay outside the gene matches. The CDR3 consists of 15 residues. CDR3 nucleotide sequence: TGTGCCACCAGCAGGGTGGACAGGGCCCATCAGCCCCAGCATTTT. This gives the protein CATSRVDRAHQPQHF.

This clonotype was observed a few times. The CDR3 spells CSASGGTGRNQPQHF. In DNA form, the CDR3 reads TGCAGTGCTAGCGGGGGGACAGGGCGCAATCAGCCCCAGCATTTT. V is TRBV20-1 and J is TRBJ1-5; 9 nucleotides line up with TRBD1. The CDR3 runs 15 residues. Trimming cost V 3 bases and J 2 bases; bases outside gene matches: 5. In germline, CDR1 is DFQATT, CDR2 SNEGSKA (reference sequence).

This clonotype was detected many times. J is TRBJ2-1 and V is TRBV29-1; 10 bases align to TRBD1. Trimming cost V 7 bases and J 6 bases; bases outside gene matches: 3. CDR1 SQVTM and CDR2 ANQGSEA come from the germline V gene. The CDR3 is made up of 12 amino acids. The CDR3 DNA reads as TGCAGCGCCGACAGGGGGCCCAATGAGCAGTTCTTC. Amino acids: CSADRGPNEQFF.

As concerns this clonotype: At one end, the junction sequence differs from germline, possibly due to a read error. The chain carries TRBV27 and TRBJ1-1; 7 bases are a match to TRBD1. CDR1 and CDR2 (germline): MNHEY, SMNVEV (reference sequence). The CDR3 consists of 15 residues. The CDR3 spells CAGSLSVQGYTEAFF. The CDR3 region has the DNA TGTGCCGGCAGTTTATCGGTACAGGGGTACACTGAAGCTTTCTTT.

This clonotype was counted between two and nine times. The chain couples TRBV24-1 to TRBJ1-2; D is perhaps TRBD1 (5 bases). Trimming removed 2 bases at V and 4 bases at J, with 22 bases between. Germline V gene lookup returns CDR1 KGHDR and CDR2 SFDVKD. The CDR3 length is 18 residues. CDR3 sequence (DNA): TGTGCCACCAGTGATTCCGGGGCCGAGGCAAGATCTGCCTATGGCTACACCTTC. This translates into CATSDSGAEARSAYGYTF.

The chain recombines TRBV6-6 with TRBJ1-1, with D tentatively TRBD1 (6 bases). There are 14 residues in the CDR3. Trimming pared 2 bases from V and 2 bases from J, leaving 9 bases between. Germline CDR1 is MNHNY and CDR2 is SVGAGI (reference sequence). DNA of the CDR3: TGTGCCAGCAGTTACGGCAGGGGAAACACTGAAGCTTTCTTT. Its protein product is CASSYGRGNTEAFF.